This T cell receptor beta chain was recovered during a study of T cells in Graves' hyperthyroidism and ophthalmopathy. The germline V gene encodes CDR1 SGHDN and CDR2 FVKESK. J lost 3 bases, V lost 0 bases, and 8 bases had no gene match. The CDR3 is 18 amino acids. TCR beta CDR3 sequences were amplified from RNA transcripts. First-round RT-PCR of the TCR CDR3 relied on the HTBI primer set. TCRdb redid the calling of the multiplex PCR reads with MiXCR, one entry per CDR3 protein. Of around 540,000 distinct CDR3 sequences detected, about 16% appear once; the ten largest clones hold approximately 32%. The chain carries TRBV14 and TRBJ2-2; TRBD2 agrees at 9 bases. The material sequenced was blood. This clonotype was sampled from a woman in her 30s with Graves' ophthalmopathy. DNA of the CDR3: TGTGCCAGCAGCCAAGATAGATTTACTAGCGGGTACACCGGGGAGCTGTTTTTT. It encodes CASSQDRFTSGYTGELFF.